This TCR beta chain was recorded in a study of T cells expressing NK-cell markers. UMI-tagged 5'RACE template switching yielded the TCR beta cDNA. TCRdb reanalyzed the 5' RACE reads, giving one entry per CDR3 protein sequence and no DNA. This sample's table reports about 160,000 distinct CDR3 sequences. This CDR3 is built from 11 residues. Germline V CDR1 and CDR2: MNHNS, SASEGT. V usage is TRBV6-1 and J usage is TRBJ1-2. The source material was blood T cells: a sorted CD56 or NKG2C T cell subset, CD4+ or CD8+ T cells, or bulk PBMC T cells (not recorded which). The clonotype was recovered from a man aged 18-69 years in good health. The CDR3 reads CASSGGYGYTF.